The T cell receptor (beta chain) described here comes from a study of OX40 agonist ivuxolimab in advanced cancers. Background on the study: Every 2 weeks, patients received ivuxolimab intravenously, dosed at 0.01 to 10 mg/kg. Patients were under 90% male with ages roughly 23 to 79, mean approximately 62. Study-level findings and limits: Near-lowest levels of clonal expansion characterized partial responders at 0.1-3.0 mg/kg. CD4+ and CD8+ T cells in blood underwent clonal expansion by week 6 at 0.1 to 3.0 mg/kg.

The germline gives CDR1 SNHLY, CDR2 FYNNEI. CDR3 length equals 17 residues. V shed 4 bases and J 2 bases; nucleotides not matched to a gene: 13. Assay used: immunoSEQ multiplex PCR; TCRdb lists only in-frame clones, some missing. The sample holds 55,000 to 75,000 clones, approximately 90% seen once. Comment on this clone: The antigen remains undetermined.

J is TRBJ2-7 and V is TRBV2; 8 nucleotides align to TRBD2. This receptor was identified in an adult with an advanced solid tumor such as melanoma, head and neck, liver or kidney cancer. Material: CD4+ or CD8+ T cells sorted from blood, obtained in a trial of the OX40 agonist ivuxolimab. CDR3 in amino acids: CASSGVGPAGGPYEQYF. CDR3 DNA sequence: TGTGCCAGCAGTGGAGTAGGCCCGGCGGGAGGCCCCTACGAGCAGTACTTC.